This record concerns one TCR beta chain sequence. Its antigen remains unidentified. The same CDR3 can be traced to other DNA sequences in this sample. This sample is drawn from a study of CD8+ T cells in alopecia areata. Treatment indicated: oral pan-JAK inhibitor, 5-10 mg twice daily. The study team obtained lesional scalp punch biopsies and peripheral blood from alopecia areata patients. cDNA reverse transcribed from extracted RNA served as the sequencing template. The assay was immunoSEQ multiplex PCR, and TCRdb's table has in-frame clones only and misses some. The sample includes 100,000 to 150,000 clones, 58% of them seen just once. Study results and caveats: The study found higher clonality in lesional than normal scalp, especially in alopecia totalis/universalis.

The sample consisted of CD8+ T cells sorted from blood, taken at week 4, from a patient treated with tofacitinib. This sequence was found in a human donor with alopecia areata.

The CDR3 protein is CSVPQGNTEAFF. Written as DNA, the CDR3 is TGCAGCGTTCCACAGGGAAACACTGAAGCTTTCTTT. V gene TRBV29-1 combines with J gene TRBJ1-1; TRBD1 is a possible D gene (6 bases). V lost 5 bases and J 2 bases, leaving 9 bases between the germline ends. Germline V lookup: CDR1 SQVTM, CDR2 ANQGSEA. The CDR3 runs to 12 residues.